This entry features one TCR beta chain sequence. TCRdb re-derived calls from the PCR reads in MiXCR, one entry per CDR3 protein. The sample lists about 500,000 distinct CDR3 sequences; about a fifth were seen once. This entry is derived from a study of molecular identifiers for immune sequencing clone quantification. The CDR3 spans 15 residues. The germline V gene encodes CDR1 MNHEY and CDR2 SVGEGT. After removal of 2 bases from V and 8 bases from J, the junction contained 6 bases not matched to a gene. Material: naive CD8+ T cells from blood, with Jurkat cell RNA spiked in. Subset indicated: FACS-sorted CD8+CD4-CCR7+CD45RA+ naive T cells. This TCR derives from a human donor in good health. Some libraries in this study had Jurkat cell RNA spiked in. This chain joins TRBV6-2 or TRBV6-3 and TRBJ1-1; 12 bases line up with TRBD1. CDR3 residues: CASSYVGQGAVEAFF. The CDR3 nucleotides read TGTGCCAGCAGTTACGTGGGACAGGGGGCCGTGGAAGCTTTCTTT.